One sample yielded the 23 T cell receptor beta chains listed below, sequenced in a study of T-cell reconstitution after alpha-beta-depleted transplantation in children (dated by TCRdb to the mid-2010s). Libraries were prepared through PCR. Sequencing was carried out with an Illumina HiSeq 2500. To normalize quantification of the TCRbeta repertoire, the TCR libraries were built with molecular barcoding that relied on unique molecular identifiers. TCRdb handled the public reads itself, with Q25 trimming in fastp and clone calling in MiXCR, and kept productive beta chains. Rows with a matching CDR3 protein are joined into one entry that keeps the most common DNA and genes. This sample comprises a few hundred thousand distinct CDR3 sequences, around a tenth of them detected only once. Clones ranked in the top ten supply 2% to 2.5% of the sample. The sample consisted of PBMCs from the stem cell graft donor, taken from the stem cell graft. Receptors were obtained from a human donor who donated a stem cell graft to a child with acute lymphoblastic leukemia.

The genes are TRBV20-1 and TRBJ2-1; weak D call: TRBD2 (6 bases). There are 15 residues in the CDR3. In germline, CDR1 is DFQATT, CDR2 SNEGSKA (reference sequence). V gave up 3 bases and J gave up 2 bases, with 14 bases separating them. This CDR3 is CSASPWGGTYNEQFF. The CDR3 DNA sequence: TGCAGTGCTAGTCCTTGGGGCGGGACCTACAATGAGCAGTTCTTC.

A single count supports this clonotype. The chain's CDR3 is CASIPAPGWETQYF. The CDR3 region has the DNA TGCGCCAGCATCCCTGCCCCGGGGTGGGAGACCCAGTACTTC. This chain links TRBV10-2 with TRBJ2-5; a possible D gene is TRBD2 (5 bases). The CDR3 spans 14 residues. Germline loops: CDR1 WSHSY, CDR2 SAAADI. Trimming removed 7 bases at V and 5 bases at J, with 17 bases between.

This clonotype was observed a few times. This chain joins TRBV9 and TRBJ2-7, with D tentatively TRBD2 (5 bases). CDR1 and CDR2 from the germline V gene are SGDLS and YYNGEE. This CDR3 comprises 14 residues. Deletions cut 1 base from V and 2 bases from J, with 10 bases between. CDR3 region: CASSVYPGTYEQYF. Written as DNA, the CDR3 is TGTGCCAGCAGCGTATATCCGGGAACCTACGAGCAGTACTTC. The full variable domain, completed using reference TRBV9 and TRBJ2-7, is DSGVTQTPKHLITATGQRVTLRCSPRSGDLSVYWYQQSLDQGLQFLIQYYNGEERAKGNILERFSAQQFPDLHSELNLSSLELGDSALYFCASSVYPGTYEQYFGPGTRLTVT.

The chain's CDR3 is CASSWGQGATGANVLTF. CDR3 nucleotides: TGTGCCAGCAGCTGGGGACAGGGGGCGACTGGGGCCAACGTCCTGACTTTC. The chain has TRBV5-6 and TRBJ2-6, with TRBD1 identical over 12 bases. There are 17 residues in the CDR3. The V segment lost 3 bases and the J segment 2 bases; nucleotides outside the gene matches: 3. CDR1 is SGHDT and CDR2 is YYEEEE in the germline V gene.

V and J are TRBV27 and TRBJ1-3, with D tentatively TRBD1 (6 bases). The CDR3 is made up of 18 amino acids. Trimming pared 5 bases from V and 0 bases from J, leaving 20 bases between. Germline CDR1 MNHEY, CDR2 SMNVEV (reference sequence). The CDR3 DNA reads as TGTGCCAGCAGTCGTCTTATGGTCGGGGGCTCCTCTGGAAACACCATATATTTT. The encoded protein is CASSRLMVGGSSGNTIYF.

V usage is TRBV10-3 and J usage is TRBJ2-7; D gene unclear. The CDR3 is 14 residues long. CDR1 and CDR2 from the germline V gene are ENHRY and SYGVKD. Trimming removed 10 bases from V and 1 base from J, with 17 bases in between. The CDR3 DNA is TGTGCCACCCGACAAAGTGGCAGGTCCTACGAGCAGTACTTC. Its protein product is CATRQSGRSYEQYF.

The rearrangement joins TRBV4-1 to TRBJ1-5; unclear D gene. The CDR3 extends over 16 amino acids. Between the trimmed V and J ends, which lost 2 bases and 10 bases, there was a span of 21 bases. CDR1 is MGHRA, CDR2 YSYEKL, per germline. DNA for the CDR3: TGCGCCAGCAGCCAATATCTGCGGGAAGACGATCGTCCCCAGCATTTT. This sequence encodes CASSQYLREDDRPQHF.

This clonotype has just a few counts. V usage is TRBV6-1 and J usage is TRBJ1-5, with 7 bases aligning to TRBD1. Germline assignment: CDR1 MNHNS and CDR2 SASEGT. Trimming cost V 5 bases and J 2 bases; bases outside gene matches: 3. This CDR3 is built from 14 residues. CDR3 in DNA: TGTGCCAGCAGTCCGACAGGGCGCAATCAGCCCCAGCATTTT. It translates to CASSPTGRNQPQHF.

The chain has TRBV7-2 and TRBJ2-7; no clear D gene. The CDR3 spans 15 residues. The germline V gene encodes CDR1 SGHTA and CDR2 FQGNSA. Deletions cut 0 bases from V and 3 bases from J, with 12 bases between. The CDR3 sequence is CASSLALAGGYEQYF. In DNA, the CDR3 is TGTGCCAGCAGCTTAGCTCTTGCTGGCGGCTACGAGCAGTACTTC.

In this sample, this clonotype turned up many times. The chain has TRBV5-5 and TRBJ1-2; D perhaps matches TRBD1 (6 bases). Looked up from germline, CDR1 is SGHKS and CDR2 is YYEKEE (reference sequence). The CDR3 loop spans 16 amino acids. V lost 0 bases to trimming and J lost 3 bases, with 15 bases between them. The CDR3 is CASSLVRDTGYYGYTF. The CDR3 DNA reads as TGTGCCAGCAGCTTGGTCCGGGACACAGGCTACTATGGCTACACCTTC.

This clonotype occurred a few times. The genes are TRBV7-9 and TRBJ2-1; 8 bases are shared with TRBD1. V shed 5 bases and J 4 bases; nucleotides not matched to a gene: 10. This CDR3 has 16 amino acids. CDR1 is SEHNR, CDR2 FQNEAQ, per germline (reference sequence). In DNA form, the CDR3 reads TGTGCCAGCAGCCAGGCAGGGGGCGGGGAGTACAATGAGCAGTTCTTC. Protein sequence: CASSQAGGGEYNEQFF.

The V gene is TRBV28, the J gene TRBJ2-7, with 8 positions matching TRBD2. Trimming cost V 2 bases and J 3 bases; bases outside gene matches: 9. CDR1 and CDR2 from the germline V gene are MDHEN and SYDVKM. CDR3 size: 16 residues. CDR3: CASSLLRGGSVYEQYF. The CDR3 DNA reads as TGTGCCAGCAGTTTACTTCGGGGGGGGTCAGTCTACGAGCAGTACTTC.

This clonotype occurred a few times. The chain joins TRBV5-1 to TRBJ2-2; 12 bases fit TRBD2. The CDR3 is made up of 16 amino acids. Per germline, CDR1 SGHRS and CDR2 YFSETQ. J lost 8 bases, V lost 2 bases, and 7 bases had no gene match. CDR3 in DNA: TGCGCCAGCAGCTTCGTACTAGCGGGAGGAGCAGGGGAGCTGTTTTTT. Residues: CASSFVLAGGAGELFF.

In its sample, this clonotype was seen many times. The chain employs TRBV27 and TRBJ2-7; possibly TRBD1 for D (6 bases). CDR3 size: 13 residues. V gave up 4 bases and J gave up 1 base, with 8 bases separating them. Germline lookup yields CDR1 MNHEY and CDR2 SMNVEV (reference sequence). The CDR3 sequence is CASSSDRSYEQYF. CDR3 bases: TGTGCCAGCAGTTCGGACAGATCCTACGAGCAGTACTTC.

CDR3 loop: CASSQARTNTGELFF. The CDR3 DNA follows: TGCGCCAGCAGCCAAGCCAGGACGAACACCGGGGAGCTGTTTTTT. The J gene is TRBJ2-2, the V gene TRBV4-1; no reliable D call. The CDR3 length is 15 residues. Trimming removed 1 base at V and 0 bases at J, with 6 bases between. The germline gives CDR1 MGHRA, CDR2 YSYEKL.

This clonotype was found many times. The J gene is TRBJ1-3, the V gene TRBV9, with D unclear. Germline V gene sequence: CDR1 SGDLS, CDR2 YYNGEE. Between the trimmed V and J ends, which lost 0 bases and 2 bases, there was a span of 9 bases. The CDR3 length is 15 residues. This CDR3 reads CASSVDPGAGNTIYF. The CDR3 coding sequence is TGTGCCAGCAGCGTAGATCCTGGGGCTGGAAACACCATATATTTT.

In its sample, this clonotype was seen many times. The chain carries TRBV25-1 and TRBJ2-2; D is undetermined. V lost 7 bases and J 6 bases, leaving 9 bases between the germline ends. The germline gives CDR1 MGHDK, CDR2 SYGVNS. The CDR3 length is 12 residues. As DNA, the CDR3 is TGTGCCAGCACCTCCGCGGCCGGGGAGCTGTTTTTT. Protein: CASTSAAGELFF.

A note on this clonotype: This sequence may be a read error, since a much larger clone differs from it by one base. The genes are TRBV5-4 and TRBJ1-4; D is ambiguous. Germline CDR1 is SGHNT and CDR2 is YYREEE (reference sequence). Between the trimmed V and J ends, which lost 2 bases and 8 bases, there was a span of 10 bases. This CDR3 has 13 amino acids. In DNA form, the CDR3 reads TGTGCCAGCAGCTTCCCCGGGCGAGAAAAACTGTTTTTT. Its protein is CASSFPGREKLFF. Supplemented by reference TRBV5-4 and TRBJ1-4, the full variable domain reads ETGVTQSPTHLIKTRGQQVTLRCSSQSGHNTVSWYQQALGQGPQFIFQYYREEENGRGNFPPRFSGLQFPNYSSELNVNALELDDSALYLCASSFPGREKLFFGSGTQLSVL.

This clonotype was seen more than once but under ten times. The chain has TRBV11-2 and TRBJ2-3, with 12 nucleotides matching TRBD2. The length of the CDR3 is 12 residues. Losses at the gene ends were 5 bases for V and 14 bases for J; bases not matched to a gene: 5. Germline V lookup: CDR1 SGHAT, CDR2 FQNNGV. The CDR3 bases are TGTGCCAGCAGCCCGACTAGCGGGAGTTGGTATTTT. It codes for CASSPTSGSWYF.

V gene TRBV29-1 combines with J gene TRBJ1-1; TRBD1 might be the D (6 bases). Germline V gene lookup returns CDR1 SQVTM and CDR2 ANQGSEA. V lost 6 bases and J lost 1, with 18 bases in between. The CDR3 totals 15 residues. CDR3 nucleotide sequence: TGCAGCGTAGCCGGGACACTCGGGGAGAACACTGAAGCTTTCTTT. Protein: CSVAGTLGENTEAFF.

This clonotype came up a few times. The chain carries TRBV5-6 and TRBJ2-2, with TRBD1 identical over 9 bases. This CDR3 region has 16 residues. V gave up 2 bases and J gave up 4 bases; unmatched junction bases: 6. The germline V gene has CDR1 SGHDT and CDR2 YYEEEE. The CDR3 bases are TGTGCCAGCAGCTTCCGGGACAGGGCGGCCACCGGGGAGCTGTTTTTT. It translates to CASSFRDRAATGELFF.

This clonotype appeared a few times. The CDR3 reads CASSSYSNEQFF. CDR3 nucleotides: TGTGCCAGCAGCTCCTATTCCAATGAGCAGTTCTTC. This chain uses TRBV6-2 or TRBV6-3 with TRBJ2-1; D gene ambiguous. Germline CDR1 MNHEY, CDR2 SVGEGT. The CDR3 covers 12 residues. The V end lost 6 bases, the J end lost 6 bases, and 9 bases lay between the germline ends.

This clonotype was counted between two and nine times. V gene TRBV18 combines with J gene TRBJ1-2; the D gene is possibly TRBD1 (5 bases). From germline, CDR1 is KGHSH and CDR2 LQKENI. Trimming shortened V by 6 bases and J by 3 bases, and 14 bases separated the two germline ends. The CDR3 spans 14 residues. The CDR3 is CASSPAGSDYGYTF. The CDR3 DNA reads as TGTGCCAGCTCCCCCGCAGGGTCGGACTATGGCTACACCTTC.